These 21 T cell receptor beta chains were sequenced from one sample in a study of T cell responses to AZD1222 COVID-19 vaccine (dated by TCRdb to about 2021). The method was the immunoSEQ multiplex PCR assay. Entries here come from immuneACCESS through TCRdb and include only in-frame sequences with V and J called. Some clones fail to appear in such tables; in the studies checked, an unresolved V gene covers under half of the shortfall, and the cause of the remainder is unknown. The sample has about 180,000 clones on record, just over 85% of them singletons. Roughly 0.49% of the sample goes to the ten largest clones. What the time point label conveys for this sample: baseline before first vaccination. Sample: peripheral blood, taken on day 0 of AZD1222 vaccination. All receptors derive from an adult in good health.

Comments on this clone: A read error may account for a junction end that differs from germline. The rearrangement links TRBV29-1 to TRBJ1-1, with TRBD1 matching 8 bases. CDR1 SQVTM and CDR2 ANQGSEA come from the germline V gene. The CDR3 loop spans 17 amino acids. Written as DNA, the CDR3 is TGCAGCGTTAAAGAAGGACAGGGACGGGGTTTGAACACTGAAGCTTTCTTT. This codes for CSVKEGQGRGLNTEAFF.

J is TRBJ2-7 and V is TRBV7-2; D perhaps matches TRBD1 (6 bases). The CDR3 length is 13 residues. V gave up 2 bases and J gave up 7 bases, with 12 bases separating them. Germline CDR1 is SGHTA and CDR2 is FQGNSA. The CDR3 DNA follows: TGTGCCAGCAGCTTACAGGGGCTGGGGGAGCAGTACTTC. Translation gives CASSLQGLGEQYF. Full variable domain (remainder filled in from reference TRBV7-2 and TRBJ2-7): GAGVSQSPSNKVTEKGKDVELRCDPISGHTALYWYRQSLGQGLEFLIYFQGNSAPDKSGLPSDRFSAERTGGSVSTLTIQRTQQEDSAVYLCASSLQGLGEQYFGPGTRLTVT.

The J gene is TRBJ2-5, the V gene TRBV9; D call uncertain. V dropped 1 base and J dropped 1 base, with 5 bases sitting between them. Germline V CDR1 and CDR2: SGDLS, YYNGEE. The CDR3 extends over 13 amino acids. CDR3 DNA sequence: TGTGCCAGCAGCGTATCACTCCAAGAGACCCAGTACTTC. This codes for CASSVSLQETQYF.

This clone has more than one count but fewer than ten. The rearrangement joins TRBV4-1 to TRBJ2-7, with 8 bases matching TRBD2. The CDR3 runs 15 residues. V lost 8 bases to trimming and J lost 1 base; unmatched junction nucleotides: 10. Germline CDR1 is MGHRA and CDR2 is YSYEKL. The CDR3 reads CASGPRAGGSYEQYF. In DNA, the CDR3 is TGCGCCAGCGGACCACGTGCGGGGGGATCCTACGAGCAGTACTTC.

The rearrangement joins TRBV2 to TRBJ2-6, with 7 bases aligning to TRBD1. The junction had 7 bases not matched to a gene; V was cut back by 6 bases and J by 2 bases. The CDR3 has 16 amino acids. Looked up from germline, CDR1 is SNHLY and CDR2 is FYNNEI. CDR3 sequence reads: CASRRQGPTGANVLTF. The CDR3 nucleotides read TGTGCCAGCAGAAGACAGGGTCCCACTGGGGCCAACGTCCTGACTTTC.

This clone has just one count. The CDR3 DNA reads TGTGCCAGCAGCTTAGTAAGAGCCATGAACACTGAAGCTTTCTTT. Its protein is CASSLVRAMNTEAFF. The rearrangement joins TRBV7-8 to TRBJ1-1; D is unclear. V lost 1 base and J 0 bases, leaving 9 bases between the germline ends. Germline V lookup: CDR1 SGHVS, CDR2 FQNEAQ. The CDR3 sequence is 15 residues long.

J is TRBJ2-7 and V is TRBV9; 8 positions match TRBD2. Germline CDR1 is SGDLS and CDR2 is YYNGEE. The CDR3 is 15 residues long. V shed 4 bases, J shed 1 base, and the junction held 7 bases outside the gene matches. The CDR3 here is CASSPRVAGSYEQYF. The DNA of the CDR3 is TGTGCCAGCAGCCCCCGGGTAGCGGGGTCCTACGAGCAGTACTTC.

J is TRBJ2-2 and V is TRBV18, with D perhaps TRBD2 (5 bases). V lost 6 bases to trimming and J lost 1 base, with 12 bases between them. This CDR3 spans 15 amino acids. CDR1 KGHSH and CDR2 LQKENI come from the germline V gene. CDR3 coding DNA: TGTGCCAGCTCCCCGGACCGGGGGAACACCGGGGAGCTGTTTTTT. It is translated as CASSPDRGNTGELFF.

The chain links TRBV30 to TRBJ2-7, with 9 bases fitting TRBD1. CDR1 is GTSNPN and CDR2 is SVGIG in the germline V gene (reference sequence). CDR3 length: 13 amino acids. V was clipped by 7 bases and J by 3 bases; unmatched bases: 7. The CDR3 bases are TGTGCCTCTGTCCGGGACAGGGACTACGAGCAGTACTTC. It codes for CASVRDRDYEQYF.

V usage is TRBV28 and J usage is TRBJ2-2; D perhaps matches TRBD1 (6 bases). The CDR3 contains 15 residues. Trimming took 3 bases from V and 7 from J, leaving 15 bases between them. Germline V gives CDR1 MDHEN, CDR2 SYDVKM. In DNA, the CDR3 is TGTGCCAGCAGTTTGGCCAGGGGATATGGCGGGGAGCTGTTTTTT. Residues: CASSLARGYGGELFF.

DNA of the CDR3: TGCGCCAGCAGCTTGGGACAGGGAAAAAATGGCTACACCTTC. This sequence encodes CASSLGQGKNGYTF. The rearrangement joins TRBV5-1 to TRBJ1-2; TRBD1 agrees at 7 bases. The CDR3 covers 14 residues. J gave up 6 bases and V 0 bases, and 5 bases lay outside the gene matches. The germline V gene has CDR1 SGHRS and CDR2 YFSETQ.

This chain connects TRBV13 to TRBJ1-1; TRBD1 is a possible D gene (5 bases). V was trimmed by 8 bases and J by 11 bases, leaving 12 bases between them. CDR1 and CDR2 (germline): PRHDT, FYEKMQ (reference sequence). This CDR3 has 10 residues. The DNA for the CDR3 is TGTGCCAGCGCCAGGGTGAATGCTTTCTTT. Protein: CASARVNAFF.

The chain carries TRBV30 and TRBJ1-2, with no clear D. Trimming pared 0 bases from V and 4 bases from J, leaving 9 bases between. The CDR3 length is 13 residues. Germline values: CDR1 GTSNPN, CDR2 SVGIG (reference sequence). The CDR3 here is CAWSVRRSYGYTF. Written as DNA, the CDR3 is TGTGCCTGGAGTGTACGCCGATCCTATGGCTACACCTTC.

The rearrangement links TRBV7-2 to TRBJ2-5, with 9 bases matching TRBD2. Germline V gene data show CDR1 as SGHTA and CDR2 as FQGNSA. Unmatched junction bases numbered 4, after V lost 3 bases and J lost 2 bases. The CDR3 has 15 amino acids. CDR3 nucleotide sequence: TGTGCCAGCAGCTTTCGCGGGGGGGGGCAAGAGACCCAGTACTTC. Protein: CASSFRGGGQETQYF.

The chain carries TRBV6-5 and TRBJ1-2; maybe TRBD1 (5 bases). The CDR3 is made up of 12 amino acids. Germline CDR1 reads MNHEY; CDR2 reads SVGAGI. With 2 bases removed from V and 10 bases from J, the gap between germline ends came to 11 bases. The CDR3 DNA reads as TGTGCCAGCAGTTACGGGACGGGCTTCTACACCTTC. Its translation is CASSYGTGFYTF.

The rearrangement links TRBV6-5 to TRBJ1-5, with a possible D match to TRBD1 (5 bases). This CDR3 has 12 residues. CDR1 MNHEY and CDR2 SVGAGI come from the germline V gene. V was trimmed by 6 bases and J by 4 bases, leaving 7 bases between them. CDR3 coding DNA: TGTGCCAGCAGGGGGCCAAATCAGCCCCAGCATTTT. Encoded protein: CASRGPNQPQHF.

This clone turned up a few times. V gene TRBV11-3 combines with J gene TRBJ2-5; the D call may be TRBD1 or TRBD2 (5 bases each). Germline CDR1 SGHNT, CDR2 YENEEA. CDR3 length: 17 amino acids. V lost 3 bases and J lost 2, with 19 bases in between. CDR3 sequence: CASSLGVGESGQETQYF. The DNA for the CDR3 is TGTGCCAGCAGCTTGGGGGTTGGAGAATCCGGTCAAGAGACCCAGTACTTC.

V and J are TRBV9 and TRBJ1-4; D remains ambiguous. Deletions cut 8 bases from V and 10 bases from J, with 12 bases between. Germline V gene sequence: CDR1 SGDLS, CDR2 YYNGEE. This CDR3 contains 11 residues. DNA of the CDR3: TGTGCCAGTGCCCGCGCTGGAAAACTGTTTTTT. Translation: CASARAGKLFF. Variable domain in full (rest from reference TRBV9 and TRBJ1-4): DSGVTQTPKHLITATGQRVTLRCSPRSGDLSVYWYQQSLDQGLQFLIQYYNGEERAKGNILERFSAQQFPDLHSELNLSSLELGDSALYFCASARAGKLFFGSGTQLSVL.

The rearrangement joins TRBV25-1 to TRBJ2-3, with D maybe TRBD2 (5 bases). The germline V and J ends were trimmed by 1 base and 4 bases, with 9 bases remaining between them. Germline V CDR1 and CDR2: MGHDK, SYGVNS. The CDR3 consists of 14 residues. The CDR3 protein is CASSESDWADTQYF. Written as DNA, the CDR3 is TGTGCCAGCAGTGAATCGGACTGGGCAGATACGCAGTATTTT.

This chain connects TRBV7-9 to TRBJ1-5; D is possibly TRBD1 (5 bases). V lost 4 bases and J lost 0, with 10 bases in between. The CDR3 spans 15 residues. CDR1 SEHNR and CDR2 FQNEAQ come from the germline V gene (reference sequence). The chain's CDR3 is CASSSGRASNQPQHF. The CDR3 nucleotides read TGTGCCAGCAGCTCGGGACGGGCTAGCAATCAGCCCCAGCATTTT.

The CDR3 loop is CASSNPGAADTQYF. Here the CDR3 DNA reads TGTGCCAGCAGCAATCCCGGGGCTGCAGATACGCAGTATTTT. This chain uses TRBV21-1 with TRBJ2-3. TRBV21-1 is noted as a pseudogene. This CDR3 region has 14 residues.